Presented here are 4 T cell receptor beta chains from one specimen sequenced in a study of T cells in narcolepsy. Measured with immunoSEQ multiplex PCR; TCRdb has only the in-frame clones, and not every one. The sample carries over 30,000 clones, approximately 85% recorded once. Sequenced sample: CD45RA- memory CD4+ T cells from PBMCs. These receptors originate from a human donor with narcolepsy.

This sequence joins TRBV5-5 and TRBJ1-2; D may be TRBD1 (6 bases). The CDR3 has 15 residues. Germline lookup yields CDR1 SGHKS and CDR2 YYEKEE (reference sequence). The V end was cut by 1 base, the J end by 1 base, with 11 bases between. The chain's CDR3 is CASSLSTGHNYGYTF. The CDR3 DNA is TGTGCCAGCAGCTTGTCGACAGGACATAACTATGGCTACACCTTC.

J is TRBJ2-5 and V is TRBV7-8; weak D call: TRBD1 (5 bases). The V end was cut by 2 bases, the J end by 4 bases, with 11 bases between. This CDR3 comprises 14 residues. Germline V gene sequence: CDR1 SGHVS, CDR2 FQNEAQ. The CDR3 spells CASSLRQRGETQYF. The CDR3 coding sequence is TGTGCCAGCAGCTTAAGACAGCGCGGAGAGACCCAGTACTTC.

This chain links TRBV25-1 with TRBJ2-7; 9 bases align to TRBD1. The germline CDR1 and CDR2 sequences are MGHDK and SYGVNS. The V and J ends lost 3 bases and 3 bases, in that order; junction bases with no gene match: 6. The CDR3 extends over 15 amino acids. CDR3 coding DNA: TGTGCCAGCAGTGAGCCGGGACAGGGCCTCTACGAGCAGTACTTC. This encodes CASSEPGQGLYEQYF.

The chain links TRBV7-2 to TRBJ2-3; D is perhaps TRBD1 (6 bases). V dropped 2 bases and J dropped 0 bases, with 6 bases sitting between them. CDR3 length equals 14 residues. Germline V gives CDR1 SGHTA, CDR2 FQGNSA. Here the CDR3 DNA reads TGTGCCAGCAGCTTAAGGGGGAGCACAGATACGCAGTATTTT. Residues: CASSLRGSTDTQYF.